The following is a T cell receptor beta chain sequence with its context. Its target is unknown. These data belong to a study of CD4 T cells in relation to SARS-CoV-2 and coronaviruses. Findings and limits, study-wide: No crossreactivity against non-spike viral proteins was tested here.

TCRdb's table, derived via immunoSEQ multiplex PCR, lists solely in-frame clones and lacks some. This sample has tens of thousands of clones, with approximately 82% found just once. CDR1 is GTSNPN, CDR2 SVGIG, per germline (reference sequence). This CDR3 is built from 11 residues. The V and J genes are TRBV30 and TRBJ2-3, with a weak D call TRBD2 (6 bases). Specimen: naive CD4+ T cells from PBMCs, cultured in vitro. Subset denoted: naive CD4+ T cells isolated by negative enrichment. The receptor was isolated from an adult with COVID-19. The CDR3, as DNA: TGTTCGGCGGGGAGCACAGATACGCAGTATTTT. It encodes CSAGSTDTQYF.